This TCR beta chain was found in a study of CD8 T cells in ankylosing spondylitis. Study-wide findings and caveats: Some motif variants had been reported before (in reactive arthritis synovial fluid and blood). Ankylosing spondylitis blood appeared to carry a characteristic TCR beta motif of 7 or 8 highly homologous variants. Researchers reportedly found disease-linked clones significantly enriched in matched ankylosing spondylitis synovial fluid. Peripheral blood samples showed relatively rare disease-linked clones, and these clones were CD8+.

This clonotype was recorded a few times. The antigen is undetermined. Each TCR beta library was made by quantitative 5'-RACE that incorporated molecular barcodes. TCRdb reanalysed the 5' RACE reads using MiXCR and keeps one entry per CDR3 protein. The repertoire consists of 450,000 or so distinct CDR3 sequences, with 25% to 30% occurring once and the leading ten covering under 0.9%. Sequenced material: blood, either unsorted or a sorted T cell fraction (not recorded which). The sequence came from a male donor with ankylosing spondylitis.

CDR3 loop: CASSFNTEYNSPLHF. The DNA of the CDR3 is TGTGCCAGCAGCTTCAATACAGAGTATAATTCACCCCTCCACTTT. V usage is TRBV5-5 and J usage is TRBJ1-6, with D unresolved. The V end was cut by 2 bases, the J end by 4 bases, with 10 bases between. The CDR3 sequence is 15 residues long. CDR1 and CDR2 (germline): SGHKS, YYEKEE (reference sequence).